These 28 T cell receptor beta chains share one sample of origin, sequenced in a study of blood T cell repertoires in COVID-19. Produced via immunoSEQ multiplex PCR; TCRdb's table is partial and in-frame only. This sample yields roughly 150,000 clones, of which about 81% are seen a single time; around 7.9% belongs to the top ten. Sequencing input: PBMCs or T cells enriched from blood (not recorded which). Every receptor here comes from a man in his fifties who had recovered from COVID-19.

The rearrangement joins TRBV7-2 to TRBJ2-3; D is ambiguous. Trimming took 2 bases from V and 1 from J, leaving 7 bases between them. This CDR3 is built from 14 residues. Germline CDR1 SGHTA, CDR2 FQGNSA. The CDR3 sequence: CASSLRKRTDTQYF. DNA for the CDR3: TGTGCCAGCAGCTTAAGAAAGCGCACAGATACGCAGTATTTT.

The chain combines TRBV4-2 with TRBJ2-7, with D perhaps matching TRBD2 (6 bases). Trimming stripped 0 bases from V and 2 bases from J, with 8 bases between. The CDR3 sequence is 14 residues long. Germline V gene data show CDR1 as LGHNA and CDR2 as YNFKEQ. The DNA for the CDR3 is TGTGCCAGCAGCCAAGACGGGAGAACCTACGAGCAGTACTTC. This encodes CASSQDGRTYEQYF.

The rearrangement uses TRBV5-1 and TRBJ2-7; TRBD1 matches 8 bases. The CDR3 is 14 amino acids. Trimming cost V 2 bases and J 2 bases; bases outside gene matches: 3. The germline CDR1 and CDR2 sequences are SGHRS and YFSETQ. CDR3 in amino acids: CASSLTGGAYEQYF. The CDR3 DNA follows: TGCGCCAGCAGCTTAACAGGGGGAGCCTACGAGCAGTACTTC.

V usage is TRBV4-1 and J usage is TRBJ2-7; 10 bases map to TRBD2. The V segment lost 0 bases and the J segment 3 bases; nucleotides outside the gene matches: 2. CDR3 length: 15 amino acids. The V gene's germline CDR1 is MGHRA and CDR2 YSYEKL. CDR3: CASSQELAGFYEQYF. In nucleotides, the CDR3 is TGCGCCAGCAGCCAAGAACTAGCGGGGTTCTACGAGCAGTACTTC.

The chain recombines TRBV27 with TRBJ1-6; D gene unclear. CDR3 size: 15 residues. Trimming took 0 bases from V and 6 from J, leaving 9 bases between them. Germline assignment: CDR1 MNHEY and CDR2 SMNVEV (reference sequence). The CDR3 DNA reads TGTGCCAGCAGTTTATCGTCCGGGTCTAATTCACCCCTCCACTTT. Protein: CASSLSSGSNSPLHF.

This rearrangement joins TRBV11-3 to TRBJ2-1; 8 positions agree with TRBD2. From germline, CDR1 is SGHNT and CDR2 YENEEA. CDR3 size: 16 residues. V gave up 0 bases and J gave up 10 bases; unmatched junction bases: 11. CDR3 nucleotide sequence: TGTGCCAGCAGCTTAGATCGGGGGGGGCCTCTACGCGAGCAGTTCTTC. The encoded protein is CASSLDRGGPLREQFF.

The chain is built from TRBV29-1 and TRBJ2-5, with TRBD1 matching 7 bases. CDR1 and CDR2 (germline): SQVTM, ANQGSEA. The CDR3 is made up of 16 amino acids. V lost 7 bases and J lost 4; bases outside the gene matches: 18. The chain's CDR3 is CSATGTVRFLGETQYF. CDR3 in DNA: TGCAGCGCCACGGGGACAGTGAGGTTTTTAGGAGAGACCCAGTACTTC.

This chain connects TRBV2 to TRBJ2-1; 7 bases line up with TRBD2. V was pared by 5 bases and J by 5 bases, with 9 bases of the junction left unmatched. This CDR3 contains 15 residues. Germline-derived CDR1 and CDR2 are SNHLY and FYNNEI. CDR3: CASSSGGTIHNEQFF. CDR3 nucleotides: TGTGCCAGCAGTTCCGGCGGGACTATACACAATGAGCAGTTCTTC.

The chain has TRBV12-3 or TRBV12-4 and TRBJ1-1; possible D gene TRBD1, 5 bases. Deletions cut 7 bases from V and 8 bases from J, with 17 bases between. The CDR3 loop spans 13 amino acids. Here the CDR3 reads CASTRGHLLEAFF. The CDR3 DNA reads as TGTGCCAGCACAAGAGGACACCTTCTGGAAGCTTTCTTT.

The chain joins TRBV9 to TRBJ1-2; D not resolved. The CDR3 has 12 residues. V lost 4 bases, J lost 4 bases, and 8 bases lay in between. Germline V gene sequence: CDR1 SGDLS, CDR2 YYNGEE. CDR3 in amino acids: CASSNPTYGYTF. Written as DNA, the CDR3 is TGTGCCAGCAGCAACCCTACCTATGGCTACACCTTC.

V usage is TRBV4-2 and J usage is TRBJ1-1, with a weak D call TRBD1 (5 bases). The CDR3 contains 17 residues. V was trimmed by 4 bases and J by 1 base, leaving 19 bases between them. The germline gives CDR1 LGHNA, CDR2 YNFKEQ. CDR3 protein: CASSPGSLGRSNTEAFF. The CDR3, as DNA: TGTGCCAGCAGCCCTGGCTCCCTGGGGCGGTCGAACACTGAAGCTTTCTTT.

CDR3 nucleotides: TGTGCCATCAGTGAGACCTCGACAGGGCGGTCTAACTATGGCTACACCTTC. Protein product: CAISETSTGRSNYGYTF. The chain combines TRBV10-3 with TRBJ1-2, with 7 bases lining up with TRBD1. Trimming cost V 2 bases and J 0 bases; bases outside gene matches: 9. The CDR3 has 17 residues. Germline CDR1 and CDR2: ENHRY and SYGVKD.

V is TRBV5-6 and J is TRBJ2-7; 15 nucleotides match TRBD2. The J segment lost 2 bases and the V segment lost 4 bases, leaving 7 bases of the junction unmatched. The V gene's germline CDR1 is SGHDT and CDR2 YYEEEE. The CDR3 has 17 amino acids. The CDR3 protein is CASSPGLAGGQAYEQYF. CDR3 DNA sequence: TGTGCCAGCAGCCCGGGACTAGCGGGGGGCCAGGCCTACGAGCAGTACTTC.

The V call is TRBV11-2, the J call TRBJ2-5; 9 nucleotides agree with TRBD2. This CDR3 comprises 15 residues. CDR1 SGHAT and CDR2 FQNNGV come from the germline V gene. J gave up 2 bases and V 4 bases, and 5 bases lay outside the gene matches. CDR3 protein: CASSSLAGAQETQYF. CDR3 nucleotides: TGTGCCAGCAGCTCCTTAGCGGGGGCGCAAGAGACCCAGTACTTC.

The CDR3 nucleotides read TGTGCCAGCAGTGGTGACAGAAGCAATCAGCCCCAGCATTTT. As protein: CASSGDRSNQPQHF. The rearrangement uses TRBV2 and TRBJ1-5; D might be TRBD1 (5 bases). The CDR3 spans 14 residues. CDR1 and CDR2 from the germline V gene are SNHLY and FYNNEI. V was clipped by 4 bases and J by 1 base, with 8 bases between them.

The chain couples TRBV2 to TRBJ1-4, with 9 bases matching TRBD1. V lost 6 bases, J lost 5 bases, and 7 bases stayed unmatched. Germline loops: CDR1 SNHLY, CDR2 FYNNEI. The CDR3 runs 15 residues. CDR3 DNA: TGTGCCAGCAGCCCGCTGACAGGGGGGAATGAAAAACTGTTTTTT. Protein sequence: CASSPLTGGNEKLFF.

This sequence joins TRBV30 and TRBJ2-4; 9 nucleotides line up with TRBD2. Per germline, CDR1 GTSNPN and CDR2 SVGIG (reference sequence). V was clipped by 0 bases and J by 0 bases; unmatched bases: 15. The CDR3 has 20 amino acids. The CDR3 is CAWSVQWSERGALAKNIQYF. DNA of the CDR3: TGTGCCTGGAGTGTACAGTGGAGTGAGCGGGGGGCACTAGCCAAAAACATTCAGTACTTC.

The CDR3 loop reads CASWGFPDRGRASGGAEQFF. The CDR3, as DNA: TGCGCCAGCTGGGGCTTCCCGGACAGGGGGAGGGCTAGCGGGGGGGCCGAACAGTTCTTC. The chain has TRBV4-1 and TRBJ2-1, with 12 bases that match TRBD2. Germline values: CDR1 MGHRA, CDR2 YSYEKL. The CDR3 runs 20 residues. Trimming at V came to 8 bases and at J to 13 bases, leaving 30 bases not matched to a gene.

There are a few counts of this clone. The V gene is TRBV7-9, the J gene TRBJ2-1, with 9 nucleotides matching TRBD2. Trimming took 4 bases from V and 3 from J; bases not matched to a gene: 13. This CDR3 spans 18 amino acids. Germline CDR1 is SEHNR and CDR2 is FQNEAQ (reference sequence). CDR3 protein: CASSSRRGSGGVYNEQFF. In DNA form, the CDR3 reads TGTGCCAGCAGCTCCCGTCGGGGTAGCGGGGGCGTCTACAATGAGCAGTTCTTC. Based on the CDR3 plus reference TRBV7-9 and TRBJ2-1, the full variable domain is DTGVSQNPRHKITKRGQNVTFRCDPISEHNRLYWYRQTLGQGPEFLTYFQNEAQLEKSRLLSDRFSAERPKGSFSTLEIQRTEQGDSAMYLCASSSRRGSGGVYNEQFFGPGTRLTVL.

The V and J genes are TRBV11-2 and TRBJ1-1, with D possibly TRBD1 on 6 matching bases. Trimming took 2 bases from V and 0 from J, leaving 13 bases between them. Germline V gives CDR1 SGHAT, CDR2 FQNNGV. The CDR3 consists of 16 residues. CDR3 nucleotide sequence: TGTGCCAGCAGCTTATTAGGGGGACCCATGAACACTGAAGCTTTCTTT. Translating it yields CASSLLGGPMNTEAFF.

The chain employs TRBV5-1 and TRBJ2-1; 9 nucleotides align to TRBD2. The CDR3 length is 19 residues. The germline V gene has CDR1 SGHRS and CDR2 YFSETQ. Germline trimming cut 7 bases from V and 0 bases from J; bases unmatched to any gene: 17. CDR3 nucleotides: TGCGCCAGCGACGTCGGGGGAGCGGGGGGCCCTAGCTCCTACAATGAGCAGTTCTTC. This codes for CASDVGGAGGPSSYNEQFF.

The rearrangement uses TRBV12-5 and TRBJ1-3, with D unclear. Trimming took off 5 bases at V and 4 bases at J, with 18 bases between the two ends. The germline CDR1 and CDR2 sequences are LGHNT and FRNRAP. This CDR3 contains 16 residues. The CDR3 here is CASGQDGALSGNTIYF. CDR3 bases: TGTGCTAGTGGTCAAGACGGAGCCCTATCCGGAAACACCATATATTTT.

This rearrangement joins TRBV5-1 to TRBJ2-1; 11 bases align to TRBD2. The CDR3 runs 15 residues. CDR1 and CDR2 from the germline V gene are SGHRS and YFSETQ. Losses at the gene ends were 4 bases for V and 6 bases for J; bases not matched to a gene: 6. Here the CDR3 DNA reads TGCGCCAGCAGCCAGACTAGCGGGACAACCAATGAGCAGTTCTTC. It specifies CASSQTSGTTNEQFF.

This clone is a singleton in its sample. The chain joins TRBV5-1 to TRBJ1-5; D is perhaps TRBD1 (5 bases). V shed 4 bases and J shed 2 bases, with 28 bases lying between them. The CDR3 is made up of 20 amino acids. Germline V gene sequence: CDR1 SGHRS, CDR2 YFSETQ. CDR3 DNA: TGCGCCAGCAGCCCTAGGATGGGGGAGGGAAAAGGGGTTCGCAATCAGCCCCAGCATTTT. Amino acids: CASSPRMGEGKGVRNQPQHF.

This clone was seen a few times. This rearrangement joins TRBV7-2 to TRBJ2-1; 11 bases are shared with TRBD2. V lost 3 bases and J lost 5; bases outside the gene matches: 6. The CDR3 is 16 amino acids. Looked up from germline, CDR1 is SGHTA and CDR2 is FQGNSA. The CDR3 protein is CASSFLGSGGDNEQFF. The DNA for the CDR3 is TGTGCCAGCAGCTTTCTTGGTAGCGGGGGGGACAATGAGCAGTTCTTC.

This rearrangement joins TRBV5-8 to TRBJ1-1, with 8 nucleotides matching TRBD1. Germline V gives CDR1 SGHTS, CDR2 YDEGEE. CDR3 size: 15 residues. V shed 2 bases, J shed 5 bases, and the junction held 8 bases outside the gene matches. The CDR3 DNA reads TGTGCCAGCAGCTTCGGGGACAGGTTCGCTACTGAAGCTTTCTTT. Protein product: CASSFGDRFATEAFF.

CDR3 amino acids: CASSSRGRVQRGGTDTQYF. The DNA of the CDR3 is TGTGCCAGCAGCTCCCGGGGTCGCGTCCAGCGGGGGGGTACAGATACGCAGTATTTT. The chain links TRBV7-9 to TRBJ2-3; 10 bases line up with TRBD2. CDR3 length: 19 residues. CDR1 is SEHNR and CDR2 is FQNEAQ in the germline V gene (reference sequence). V gave up 4 bases and J gave up 3 bases; unmatched junction bases: 16.

The V and J genes are TRBV19 and TRBJ1-1; maybe TRBD1 (6 bases). Germline CDR1 reads LNHDA; CDR2 reads SQIVND (reference sequence). This CDR3 spans 15 amino acids. Trimming shortened V by 3 bases and J by 0 bases, and 11 bases separated the two germline ends. The CDR3 sequence is CASSIKDSMNTEAFF. The CDR3 nucleotides are TGTGCCAGTAGTATTAAGGACAGCATGAACACTGAAGCTTTCTTT.